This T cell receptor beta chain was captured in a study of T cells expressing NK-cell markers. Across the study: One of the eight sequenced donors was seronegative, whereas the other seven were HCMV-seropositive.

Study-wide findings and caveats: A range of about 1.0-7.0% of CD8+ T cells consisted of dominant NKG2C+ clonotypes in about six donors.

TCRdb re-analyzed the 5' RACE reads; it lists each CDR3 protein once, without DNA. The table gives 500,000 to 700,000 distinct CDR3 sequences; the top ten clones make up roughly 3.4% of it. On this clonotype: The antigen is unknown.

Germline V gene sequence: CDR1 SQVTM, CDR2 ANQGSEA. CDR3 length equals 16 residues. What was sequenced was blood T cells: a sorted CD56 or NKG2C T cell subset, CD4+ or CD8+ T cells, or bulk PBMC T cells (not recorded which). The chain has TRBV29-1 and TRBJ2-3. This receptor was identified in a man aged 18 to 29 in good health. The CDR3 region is CSVTFRERKNTDTQYF.